The next 14 T cell receptor beta chains were all read from a single sample in a study. TCRdb reprocessed the 5' RACE reads with MiXCR, giving one entry per CDR3 protein. The table has fewer than 65,000 distinct CDR3 sequences, 20% seen once. The sorted Tregs were CD4+CD25+CD127-/low cells. The sample consisted of tumor-infiltrating Tregs sorted from the breast tumor. The receptor source for this set is a female donor with breast cancer.

CDR3 amino acids: CASRPSNTGELFF. CDR3 nucleotide sequence: TGTGCCAGCAGGCCCTCGAACACCGGGGAGCTGTTTTTT. The V call is TRBV6-5, the J call TRBJ2-2; D remains ambiguous. V dropped 6 bases and J dropped 0 bases, with 5 bases sitting between them. This CDR3 spans 13 amino acids. The V gene's germline CDR1 is MNHEY and CDR2 SVGAGI.

This clonotype has more than one count but fewer than ten. The chain recombines TRBV9 with TRBJ1-1, with TRBD1 identical over 9 bases. Germline-derived CDR1 and CDR2 are SGDLS and YYNGEE. The CDR3 consists of 15 residues. The V segment lost 1 base and the J segment 5 bases; nucleotides outside the gene matches: 6. The CDR3 spells CASSVLGTGRTEAFF. CDR3 coding DNA: TGTGCCAGCAGCGTACTTGGGACAGGGAGGACTGAAGCTTTCTTT.

This chain connects TRBV11-3 to TRBJ2-3; D is tentatively TRBD1 or TRBD2 (5 bases each). Per germline, CDR1 SGHNT and CDR2 YENEEA. This CDR3 contains 15 residues. V dropped 5 bases and J dropped 2 bases, with 14 bases sitting between them. CDR3 sequence: CASSGNRDPTDTQYF. CDR3 in DNA: TGTGCCAGCAGCGGGAACCGGGACCCCACAGATACGCAGTATTTT.

This chain connects TRBV7-2 to TRBJ2-3; D uncertain. This CDR3 contains 13 residues. Germline assignment: CDR1 SGHTA and CDR2 FQGNSA. V was trimmed by 1 base and J by 2 bases, leaving 4 bases between them. CDR3 region: CASSLELTDTQYF. The CDR3 nucleotides are TGTGCCAGCAGCTTAGAGCTCACAGATACGCAGTATTTT.

This clonotype was observed a handful of times. The V gene is TRBV27, the J gene TRBJ2-3; TRBD2 agrees at 9 bases. The CDR3 is 15 residues long. The junction had 4 bases not matched to a gene; V was cut back by 4 bases and J by 2 bases. Germline values: CDR1 MNHEY, CDR2 SMNVEV (reference sequence). The CDR3 sequence is CASSSLAGFTDTQYF. CDR3 DNA: TGTGCCAGCAGTTCTCTAGCGGGGTTCACAGATACGCAGTATTTT.

For this clonotype: The junction and the germline gene differ at one end; a read error may be behind it. This sequence joins TRBV5-1 and TRBJ1-4; 9 bases match TRBD1. CDR3 length equals 15 residues. The germline V gene has CDR1 SGHRS and CDR2 YFSETQ. This CDR3 reads CASSPTGGTNERLFF. The CDR3 DNA reads as TGCGCCAGCAGCCCGACAGGGGGTACTAATGAAAGACTGTTTTTT.

This chain connects TRBV16 to TRBJ1-2; a weak D match, TRBD1 (6 bases). The V gene lost 0 bases and the J gene lost 3 bases, with 11 bases spanning the gap. The CDR3 spans 15 residues. CDR1 is KGHSY, CDR2 FQNENV, per germline. CDR3 nucleotides: TGTGCCAGCAGCCAATCGATGGGGGCCGACTATGGCTACACCTTC. Amino acid sequence: CASSQSMGADYGYTF.

The table lists this clonotype with many counts. The chain combines TRBV7-2 with TRBJ1-2; D remains unclear. Germline loops: CDR1 SGHTA, CDR2 FQGNSA. This CDR3 is built from 12 residues. The V gene lost 3 bases and the J gene lost 7 bases, with 9 bases spanning the gap. The CDR3 nucleotides are TGTGCCAGCAGCTTCCATCAGGCTGGCTACACCTTC. Translation gives CASSFHQAGYTF.

This clonotype was detected many times. The chain uses TRBV4-1 and TRBJ1-2; 7 bases are a match to TRBD1. Germline V gene sequence: CDR1 MGHRA, CDR2 YSYEKL. With V trimmed by 3 bases and J by 1 base, 5 bases remained unmatched. CDR3 length: 15 residues. The CDR3 DNA is TGCGCCAGCAGCCAGCTAACAGGGGATAACTATGGCTACACCTTC. It specifies CASSQLTGDNYGYTF.

This clonotype was seen a handful of times. The chain is built from TRBV24-1 and TRBJ2-4, with a possible D match to TRBD1 (6 bases). The CDR3 sequence is 13 residues long. Germline V gives CDR1 KGHDR, CDR2 SFDVKD. With 4 bases removed from V and 9 bases from J, the gap between germline ends came to 12 bases. For the CDR3, the DNA is TGTGCCACCAGTGACGTAGGGGGTGGCATTCAGTACTTC. Translation: CATSDVGGGIQYF.

This chain connects TRBV7-9 to TRBJ1-3; no firm D call. This CDR3 contains 13 residues. V was shortened by 3 bases and J by 0 bases, with 3 bases between the two germline ends. Germline assignment: CDR1 SEHNR and CDR2 FQNEAQ (reference sequence). CDR3: CASSLDSGNTIYF. Here the CDR3 DNA reads TGTGCCAGCAGCTTGGACTCTGGAAACACCATATATTTT.

This clonotype has at least ten counts. The V and J genes are TRBV24-1 and TRBJ2-6, with 7 bases fitting TRBD1. The germline V gene encodes CDR1 KGHDR and CDR2 SFDVKD. Germline trimming cut 6 bases from V and 2 bases from J; bases unmatched to any gene: 0. This CDR3 is built from 14 residues. In DNA, the CDR3 is TGTGCCACCAGTACAGGGGCTGGGGCCAACGTCCTGACTTTC. This translates into CATSTGAGANVLTF.

The chain combines TRBV20-1 with TRBJ1-4; D is undetermined. V lost 6 bases, J lost 7 bases, and 12 bases lay in between. The CDR3 has 12 residues. CDR1 is DFQATT, CDR2 SNEGSKA, per germline (reference sequence). The CDR3 spells CSARRGFEKLFF. CDR3 DNA: TGCAGTGCCAGGCGAGGATTTGAAAAACTGTTTTTT.

As to this clonotype: This may be a read error, as it is one base from a much larger clone. The chain uses TRBV4-1 and TRBJ2-7; TRBD2 aligns across 10 bases. CDR1 and CDR2 from the germline V gene are MGHRA and YSYEKL. The CDR3 contains 16 residues. The V segment lost 4 bases and the J segment 4 bases; nucleotides outside the gene matches: 10. CDR3: CASSRSSGSGNYEQYF. The CDR3 DNA reads TGCGCCAGCAGCCGCTCTAGCGGGAGTGGGAATTACGAGCAGTACTTC.